This TCR beta chain stems from a study of CD8 T cells in Susac syndrome. Sequencing of TCR beta, carried out with a high-throughput approach, was applied to CD8+ and CD4+ T cells from the blood. The multiple sclerosis controls were treatment-naive patients, and their relapsing-remitting disease was stable or active. V lost 3 bases, J lost 3 bases, and 9 bases lay in between. This CDR3 has 14 amino acids. A quantity of about 0.5 to 1 ug RNA underwent reverse transcription using random hexamers. MiXCR, run by TCRdb on the immunoSEQ multiplex PCR reads, gives a single entry per CDR3 protein. This table holds about 200,000 distinct CDR3 sequences, about 95% found once.

The V gene is TRBV12-3 or TRBV12-4, the J gene TRBJ1-5; D not resolved. The sample was CD4+ T cells from PBMCs. This clonotype was obtained from a human donor with multiple sclerosis. For the CDR3, the DNA is TGTGCCAGCAGTTTCGGTAGAATCAATCAGCCCCAGCATTTT. It is translated as CASSFGRINQPQHF.